The TCR beta chain under discussion was sequenced for a study of blood T cell repertoires in COVID-19. Study at large: The United States, Italy and Spain supplied acute and convalescent COVID-19 samples. Sample material is recorded as cDNA or gDNA derived from T cells, B-cell-depleted T cells, or PBMCs.

Per the study methods: Reference gene primer amplification yielded estimated nucleated cell counts. Here immunoSEQ multiplex PCR was the method, and the copy in TCRdb shows in-frame clones only, minus some. For V, J and clone size, that table is used; D and trimming come from the DNA. The sample consists of 150,000 to 200,000 clones, over 75% of them appearing once. This clone was seen just once. The specimen sequenced was peripheral blood. This receptor was taken from a woman in her seventies with acute or convalescent COVID-19.

CDR3 in DNA: TGTGCCAGCAGCACAACAGGGGGCTTAGACACCATATATTTT. Translation gives CASSTTGGLDTIYF. V gene TRBV9 combines with J gene TRBJ1-3; 9 nucleotides match TRBD1. The ends lost 4 bases at V and 8 bases at J; junction bases unmatched: 7. This CDR3 region has 14 residues. Germline V gene sequence: CDR1 SGDLS, CDR2 YYNGEE.